Below, one T cell receptor (beta chain) is given with its context. The entry originates in a study of blood T cell repertoires in COVID-19. Study-level background: Whether acute or convalescent, the COVID-19 samples came from the United States, Italy and Spain. PBMCs, B-cell-depleted T cells, or T cells were the source of the cDNA or gDNA that made up the material.

CDR1 and CDR2 (germline): SGHAT, FQNNGV. The V gene lost 3 bases and the J gene lost 4 bases, with 12 bases spanning the gap. The CDR3 loop spans 14 amino acids. Original analysis: Estimation of nucleated cell counts relied on the amplification of reference gene primers. Clones were sequenced by immunoSEQ multiplex PCR, and TCRdb holds only the in-frame ones, with some missing. The V and J calls and clone size come from that table; D and trimming were worked out from the DNA. The sample contains fewer than 450,000 clones, roughly 88% of which appear only once. The V gene is TRBV11-2, the J gene TRBJ1-1; TRBD1 might be the D (5 bases). Input material: PBMCs or T cells enriched from blood (not recorded which). This clonotype was obtained from a woman in her thirties or forties with acute COVID-19. The CDR3 nucleotides are TGTGCCAGCAGCTTTGGACCGCAGGGCACTGAAGCTTTCTTT. It yields the protein CASSFGPQGTEAFF.